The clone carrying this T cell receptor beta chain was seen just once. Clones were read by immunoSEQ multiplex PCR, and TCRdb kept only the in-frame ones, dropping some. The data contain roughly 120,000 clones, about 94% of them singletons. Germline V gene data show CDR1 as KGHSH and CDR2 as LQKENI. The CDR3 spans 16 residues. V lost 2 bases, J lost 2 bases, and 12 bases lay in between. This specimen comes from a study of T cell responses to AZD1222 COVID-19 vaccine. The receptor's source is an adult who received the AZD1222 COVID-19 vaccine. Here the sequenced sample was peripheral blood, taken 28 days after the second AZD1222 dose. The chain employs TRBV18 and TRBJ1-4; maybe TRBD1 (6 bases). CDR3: CASSPSQTGTNEKLFF. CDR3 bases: TGTGCCAGCTCACCATCGCAAACAGGGACTAATGAAAAACTGTTTTTT.